The rows below give T cell receptor beta chains drawn from one sample of a study of PD-1 blockade in classical Hodgkin lymphoma. The data were produced by immunoSEQ multiplex PCR, yet TCRdb's version contains in-frame clones alone and is incomplete. The data contain approximately 41,000 clones, 70% to 90% of them seen just once; the ten biggest clones take up about 5.9%. Sequencing used peripheral blood mononuclear cells (PBMCs), obtained before the second cycle of nivolumab. All receptors come from a human donor with classical Hodgkin lymphoma. Both conserved end residues are part of each CDR3. Each record gives: CDR3 protein, CDR3 DNA, V gene, J gene, D gene, clone size. D genes are given only for firm matches. Size is stated for part of the rows, as once, few or many counts, or as a class when the clone is expanded.

CDR3aa: CASSLFPFGNTIYF
CDR3nt: TGTGCCAGCAGCCTTTTTCCCTTTGGAAACACCATATATTTT
v_gene: TRBV27
j_gene: TRBJ1-3
d_gene: -
abundance: -

CDR3aa: CASSTGFHNEQFF
CDR3nt: TGTGCCAGCAGCACGGGGTTCCACAATGAGCAGTTCTTC
v_gene: TRBV9
j_gene: TRBJ2-1
d_gene: -
abundance: -

CDR3aa: CASSGGLSYNEQFF
CDR3nt: TGTGCCAGCAGCGGGGGCCTTTCCTACAATGAGCAGTTCTTC
v_gene: TRBV7-6
j_gene: TRBJ2-1
d_gene: -
abundance: -

CDR3aa: CASSLRALAGGPGTGELFF
CDR3nt: TGTGCCAGCAGCTTGAGAGCTCTAGCGGGGGGGCCAGGCACCGGGGAGCTGTTTTTT
v_gene: TRBV7-2
j_gene: TRBJ2-2
d_gene: TRBD2
abundance: -

CDR3aa: CARGTANYGYTF
CDR3nt: TGTGCCAGAGGGACAGCTAACTATGGCTACACCTTC
v_gene: TRBV2
j_gene: TRBJ1-2
d_gene: TRBD1
abundance: few

CDR3aa: CASSDTLAANQPQHF
CDR3nt: TGTGCCAGCAGTGATACGTTGGCAGCTAATCAGCCCCAGCATTTT
v_gene: TRBV6-1
j_gene: TRBJ1-5
d_gene: -
abundance: few

CDR3aa: CASSERLAGLGVQYF
CDR3nt: TGTGCCAGCAGTGAAAGGCTAGCGGGGTTGGGCGTGCAGTACTTC
v_gene: TRBV2
j_gene: TRBJ2-7
d_gene: TRBD2
abundance: -

CDR3aa: CASSLAHGTYEQYF
CDR3nt: TGTGCCAGCAGCTTAGCCCACGGTACCTACGAGCAGTACTTC
v_gene: TRBV7-8
j_gene: TRBJ2-7
d_gene: -
abundance: -

CDR3aa: CASSPGTAHTF
CDR3nt: TGTGCCAGTAGCCCAGGGACGGCTCACACCTTC
v_gene: TRBV19
j_gene: TRBJ1-2
d_gene: -
abundance: -

CDR3aa: CASTNIGTSGIGEQFF
CDR3nt: TGTGCCAGCACCAATATCGGGACTAGCGGGATCGGAGAGCAGTTCTTC
v_gene: TRBV27
j_gene: TRBJ2-1
d_gene: TRBD2
abundance: -

CDR3aa: CASSLGFIGTGELFF
CDR3nt: TGTGCCAGCAGCTTGGGGTTTATAGGGACCGGGGAGCTGTTTTTT
v_gene: TRBV5-6
j_gene: TRBJ2-2
d_gene: -
abundance: -

CDR3aa: CASDNRGGTGELFF
CDR3nt: TGTGCCAGCGACAACAGGGGAGGGACCGGGGAGCTGTTTTTT
v_gene: TRBV19
j_gene: TRBJ2-2
d_gene: -
abundance: -

CDR3aa: CASRTKGWERDTQYF
CDR3nt: TGTGCCAGCAGGACAAAGGGGTGGGAGCGAGATACGCAGTATTTT
v_gene: TRBV6-5
j_gene: TRBJ2-3
d_gene: -
abundance: -

CDR3aa: CASSLTPDEKLFF
CDR3nt: TGTGCCAGCAGCTTAACCCCTGATGAAAAACTGTTTTTT
v_gene: TRBV7-9
j_gene: TRBJ1-4
d_gene: -
abundance: -

CDR3aa: CSVVLGGTDTQYF
CDR3nt: TGCAGCGTCGTACTAGGGGGGACAGATACGCAGTATTTT
v_gene: TRBV29-1
j_gene: TRBJ2-3
d_gene: -
abundance: -

CDR3aa: CASSYGQGADSNQPQHF
CDR3nt: TGTGCCAGCAGCTATGGACAGGGGGCTGATAGCAATCAGCCCCAGCATTTT
v_gene: TRBV7-8
j_gene: TRBJ1-5
d_gene: TRBD1
abundance: -

CDR3aa: CASSLWTSGSWVPGTDTQYF
CDR3nt: TGTGCCAGCAGCCTTTGGACTAGCGGGAGCTGGGTGCCGGGCACAGATACGCAGTATTTT
v_gene: TRBV7-3
j_gene: TRBJ2-3
d_gene: TRBD2
abundance: -

CDR3aa: CASSYSTGGELFF
CDR3nt: TGTGCCAGCAGTTACTCGACAGGGGGGGAGCTGTTTTTT
v_gene: TRBV6-5
j_gene: TRBJ2-2
d_gene: TRBD1
abundance: -

CDR3aa: CASSVATGLAGGPDTQYF
CDR3nt: TGTGCCAGCAGCGTAGCTACGGGGCTAGCGGGGGGCCCAGATACGCAGTATTTT
v_gene: TRBV9
j_gene: TRBJ2-3
d_gene: TRBD2
abundance: -

CDR3aa: CASSLATGAGTEAFF
CDR3nt: TGTGCCAGCAGCTTAGCGACAGGGGCTGGCACTGAAGCTTTCTTT
v_gene: TRBV7-8
j_gene: TRBJ1-1
d_gene: TRBD1
abundance: -